Listed below are T cell receptor beta chains from one sample, sequenced in a study of OX40 agonist ivuxolimab in advanced cancers. Repertoires were generated with immunoSEQ multiplex PCR, while TCRdb's copy carries only in-frame clones and drops some. The sample consists of some 97,000 clones, roughly 90% of them appearing once. The material was CD4+ or CD8+ T cells sorted from blood, obtained in a trial of the OX40 agonist ivuxolimab. The receptor set was obtained from an adult with an advanced solid tumor such as melanoma, head and neck, liver or kidney cancer. CDR3s include the opening cysteine and the closing phenylalanine or tryptophan. D genes are given only for firm matches. The size entry is marked missing in some rows and otherwise reads once, few, many or a size class.

>TRBJ2-3|TRBV5-1|.|.
TGCGCCAGCAGCGTTGCAGGGTACAGCACAGATACGCAGTATTTT
CASSVAGYSTDTQYF
>TRBJ2-3|TRBV5-1|.|.
TGCGCCAGCAGTCGGACGGTCAGAAGTAGTACAGATACGCAGTATTTT
CASSRTVRSSTDTQYF
>TRBJ2-7|TRBV2|.|.
TGTGCCAGCAGTGTCACTCCCCCCGATCATTACGAGCAGTACTTC
CASSVTPPDHYEQYF
>TRBJ1-1|TRBV7-9|.|.
TGTGCCAGCAGCCCCCCTTTTAGGGTCGGCACTGAAGCTTTCTTT
CASSPPFRVGTEAFF
>TRBJ1-4|TRBV27|.|.
TGTGCCAGCAGTAGAGAAGTGGGGGAAAAACTGTTTTTT
CASSREVGEKLFF
>TRBJ2-1|TRBV4-1|TRBD2|.
TGCGCCAGCAGCCAGGGGAGTAGCGGGAGAAATGAGCAGTTCTTC
CASSQGSSGRNEQFF
>TRBJ2-5|TRBV11-2|TRBD1|.
TGTGCCAGCAGCTTAGGTCCAGGGGGCCAAGAGACCCAGTACTTC
CASSLGPGGQETQYF
>TRBJ2-2|TRBV5-1|TRBD1|.
TGCGCCAGCAGCTTGGGGACAGGGGCGAAATCCGGGGAGCTGTTTTTT
CASSLGTGAKSGELFF
>TRBJ1-3|TRBV4-1|.|few
TGCGCCAGCAGCCAAGCTAATTCACAGCTCTCTGGAAACACCATATATTTT
CASSQANSQLSGNTIYF
>TRBJ2-7|TRBV7-8|.|.
TGTGCCAGCAGCTTAGATGGGCAGGGTTTGGGTTCACTCTACGAGCAGTACTTC
CASSLDGQGLGSLYEQYF
>TRBJ1-3|TRBV9|.|.
TGTGCCAGCAGCGTATCTCCGAAAACTGGAAACACCATATATTTT
CASSVSPKTGNTIYF
>TRBJ1-4|TRBV5-1|.|.
TGCGCCAGCAGCCCCGGGGCCAAAAAAGAAAAACTGTTTTTT
CASSPGAKKEKLFF
>TRBJ1-2|TRBV5-1|.|.
TGCGCCAGCAGCTTAGCTGGGTCCTTCTATGGCTACACCTTC
CASSLAGSFYGYTF
>TRBJ2-7|TRBV7-9|TRBD2|.
TGTGCCAGCAGCCCCGGGACTAGCGGACTTCTTGTATCGTACGAGCAGTACTTC
CASSPGTSGLLVSYEQYF
>TRBJ1-6|TRBV10-3|.|.
TGTGCCACCCACCAGGGTTTTAATTCACCCCTCCACTTT
CATHQGFNSPLHF
>TRBJ2-7|TRBV2|.|.
TGTGCCAGCAGTGAAAGCGTTAAGGGGTACTTC
CASSESVKGYF
>TRBJ2-7|TRBV29-1|TRBD1|.
TGCAGCGTCGAAGGGGGCAGCAGCGAGCAGTACTTC
CSVEGGSSEQYF
>TRBJ1-1|TRBV5-1|.|.
TGCGCCAGCAGCTTGGGCAGGGTTTCCTACAAAGAAGCTTTCTTT
CASSLGRVSYKEAFF
>TRBJ1-4|TRBV2|.|.
TGTGCCAGCAGTGAACCAGGGTGGAGGCGTGAAAAACTGTTTTTT
CASSEPGWRREKLFF
>TRBJ1-5|TRBV6-6|TRBD1|.
TGTGCCAGCAGTTCCGGGACAGGGATCCAAAATCAGCCCCAGCATTTT
CASSSGTGIQNQPQHF
>TRBJ2-5|TRBV6-1|TRBD2|.
TGTGCCAGCAGCGAAAGGCCTTCCGGGAGGGAGACCCAGTACTTC
CASSERPSGRETQYF
>TRBJ2-2|TRBV5-1|TRBD2|.
TGCGCCAGCAGCTCTAGGACTAGCGGGGGGGTGCGATCTACCGGGGAGCTGTTTTTT
CASSSRTSGGVRSTGELFF
>TRBJ1-5|TRBV10-3|.|.
TGTGCCATCAGACAGGAGAACAATCAGCCCCAGCATTTT
CAIRQENNQPQHF
>TRBJ1-4|TRBV7-6|TRBD1|.
TGTGCCAGCAGTGACAGGGGTGCTAATGAAAAACTGTTTTTT
CASSDRGANEKLFF
>TRBJ1-3|TRBV6-5|.|.
TGTGCCAGCAGTTACTCTCTGGGGAGCTCTGGAAACACCATATATTTT
CASSYSLGSSGNTIYF
>TRBJ2-3|TRBV5-4|TRBD2|.
TGTGCCAGCAGCGCCGGCGGGGGGGCCTCGCGGGTACGCACAGATACGCAGTATTTT
CASSAGGGASRVRTDTQYF
>TRBJ1-2|TRBV6-1|.|.
TGTGCCAGCAGTCCGGAAGGGGTAGATAACTATGGCTACACCTTC
CASSPEGVDNYGYTF
>TRBJ1-3|TRBV4-2|TRBD1|.
TGTGCCAGCAGCCCCAGGGGGACTGGAAACACCATATATTTT
CASSPRGTGNTIYF
>TRBJ1-4|TRBV27|.|.
TGTGCCAGCACCCCCTCCGGCCGCGGGGAAAAACTGTTTTTT
CASTPSGRGEKLFF
>TRBJ2-1|TRBV14|TRBD2|.
TGTGCCAGCAGCCGGCCCGGGACTAGCCGACCGGGGCAGCAGTTCTTC
CASSRPGTSRPGQQFF
>TRBJ1-1|TRBV9|.|few
TGTGCCAGCAGCGTAGGAGGGTTCGCTGAAGCTTTCTTT
CASSVGGFAEAFF
>TRBJ1-5|TRBV30|.|once
TGTGCCTGGAGTGTTGCGGGACCCCAGCATTTT
CAWSVAGPQHF
>TRBJ1-1|TRBV30|TRBD1|once
TGTGCCTGGACCGGACAGGGGGTTGAGAGGACTGAAGCTTTCTTT
CAWTGQGVERTEAFF
>TRBJ2-1|TRBV5-1|.|.
TGCGCCAGCAGCGGGGGCCTATACAATGAGCAGTTCTTC
CASSGGLYNEQFF
>TRBJ1-6|TRBV7-9|.|.
TGTGCCAGCAGCTTAGTTATGGGTCAGGGCAATTCACCCCTCCACTTT
CASSLVMGQGNSPLHF
>TRBJ1-1|TRBV6-5|.|.
TGTGCCAGCAGTTCCCCAAAGAGAGGGAAGGTGGGTGAAGCTTTCTTT
CASSSPKRGKVGEAFF
>TRBJ1-3|TRBV6-5|.|.
TGTGCCAGCATAGCACCGGGTTACACCATATATTTT
CASIAPGYTIYF
>TRBJ2-7|TRBV11-2|.|.
TGTGCCAGCAGCTCATCGGACGGACGCCCCTACGAGCAGTACTTC
CASSSSDGRPYEQYF
>TRBJ1-3|TRBV10-3|.|.
TGTGCCATCGCCCCTGGGGCCAGGGCGGGCGTCACCATATATTTT
CAIAPGARAGVTIYF
>TRBJ1-2|TRBV5-1|.|.
TGCGCCAGCAGCTTGGACGGTCGACACAACTATGGCTACACCTTC
CASSLDGRHNYGYTF
>TRBJ2-2|TRBV7-9|.|.
TGTGCCAGCAGCACTAGAACGACACTGCCTTGGGAGCTGTTTTTT
CASSTRTTLPWELFF
>TRBJ2-5|TRBV5-1|TRBD2|.
TGCGCCAGCAGCCTACACGGGACTAGCGTGTCAGAGACCCAGTACTTC
CASSLHGTSVSETQYF
>TRBJ2-5|TRBV19|TRBD1|.
TGTGCCAGTGGCGGGACAGGGGGCGAGGAGACCCAGTACTTC
CASGGTGGEETQYF
>TRBJ2-3|TRBV7-6|.|.
TGTGCCAGCAGCCCCGTCCGCACAGATACGCAGTATTTT
CASSPVRTDTQYF
>TRBJ1-4|TRBV30|.|.
TGTGCCTGGAGCCAAACAGGGATTGGACTGTTTTTT
CAWSQTGIGLFF
>TRBJ1-1|TRBV11-2|.|few
TGTGCCAGCAGCTCTAACCTGGGAACTGAAGCTTTCTTT
CASSSNLGTEAFF
>TRBJ2-7|TRBV6-6|.|.
TGTGCCAGCAGGGGACGGCTCTACGAGCAGTACTTC
CASRGRLYEQYF
>TRBJ2-7|TRBV5-1|.|.
TGCGCCAGCAGCTTGCTTCGGGCTCCGGGCGAGCAGTACTTC
CASSLLRAPGEQYF
>TRBJ2-1|TRBV11-2|TRBD2|once
TGTGCCAGCAGCTTTGGACTAGCGGTTCGGAATGAGCAGTTCTTC
CASSFGLAVRNEQFF
>TRBJ2-2|TRBV6-1|.|.
TGTGCCAGCAGTGCCTGGCGCGGTCAGGGCCCCGGGGAGCTGTTTTTT
CASSAWRGQGPGELFF
>TRBJ2-5|TRBV5-1|.|.
TGCGCCAGCAGCTTGAAGGGACGGGGGGAGACCCAGTACTTC
CASSLKGRGETQYF
>TRBJ1-1|TRBV11-1|TRBD1|.
TGTGCCAGCAGCTGGGGACAGGGGGCGGCCACTGAAGCTTTCTTT
CASSWGQGAATEAFF
>TRBJ2-2|TRBV6-1|TRBD1|once
TGTGCCAGCAGTGCCCGTTGGCGAAGGGGGCGCACCGGGGAGCTGTTTTTT
CASSARWRRGRTGELFF
>TRBJ1-2|TRBV28|.|.
TGTGCCAGCAGTTTATATGGCTACACCTTC
CASSLYGYTF
>TRBJ2-1|TRBV7-9|.|.
TGTGCCAGCAGCCCACCCTCTATCAATGAGCAGTTCTTC
CASSPPSINEQFF